The 18 T cell receptor beta chains below all came from one sample that was sequenced in a study of blood T cell repertoires in COVID-19. Clones were sequenced by immunoSEQ multiplex PCR, and TCRdb holds only the in-frame ones, with some missing. The data contain tens of thousands of clones, about 92% of them singletons. Sequenced sample: peripheral blood. The receptors were sampled from a man aged 55 to 70 with acute or convalescent COVID-19.

CDR3 sequence: CASSPGQGREQYF. CDR3 DNA sequence: TGTGCCAGCTCACCCGGACAGGGTAGGGAGCAGTACTTC. The J gene is TRBJ2-7, the V gene TRBV18; 8 bases agree with TRBD1. V dropped 3 bases and J dropped 7; count of bases not matched to a gene: 5. Germline V gene lookup returns CDR1 KGHSH and CDR2 LQKENI. This CDR3 has 13 amino acids.

The V call is TRBV7-9, the J call TRBJ1-3, with 8 nucleotides matching TRBD1. The CDR3 covers 14 residues. V shed 6 bases, J shed 8 bases, and the junction held 9 bases outside the gene matches. Germline CDR1 SEHNR, CDR2 FQNEAQ (reference sequence). The CDR3 sequence: CASSPGGAEYTIYF. The CDR3, as DNA: TGTGCCAGCAGTCCAGGGGGCGCGGAGTACACCATATATTTT. Variable domain in full (rest from reference TRBV7-9 and TRBJ1-3): DTGVSQNPRHKITKRGQNVTFRCDPISEHNRLYWYRQTLGQGPEFLTYFQNEAQLEKSRLLSDRFSAERPKGSFSTLEIQRTEQGDSAMYLCASSPGGAEYTIYFGEGSWLTVV.

The CDR3 protein is CASSQDGGQGAKAGELFF. The CDR3 coding sequence is TGCGCCAGCAGCCAAGATGGGGGACAGGGGGCGAAGGCCGGGGAGCTGTTTTTT. The chain recombines TRBV4-1 with TRBJ2-2; 12 bases match TRBD1. The CDR3 runs to 18 residues. The V and J ends lost 0 bases and 6 bases, in that order; junction bases with no gene match: 8. The germline V gene encodes CDR1 MGHRA and CDR2 YSYEKL.

The rearrangement links TRBV5-1 to TRBJ1-1; TRBD1 aligns across 9 bases. There are 14 residues in the CDR3. The germline CDR1 and CDR2 sequences are SGHRS and YFSETQ. After removal of 4 bases from V and 4 bases from J, the junction contained 5 bases not matched to a gene. Here the CDR3 DNA reads TGCGCCAGCAGCCTAGGACAGGGGTCCACTGAAGCTTTCTTT. Translation gives CASSLGQGSTEAFF.

The gene calls are TRBV4-2 and TRBJ1-2, with 8 bases aligning to TRBD1. Trimming took 2 bases from V and 5 from J; bases not matched to a gene: 10. The CDR3 runs to 16 residues. Germline V gene lookup returns CDR1 LGHNA and CDR2 YNFKEQ. The DNA for the CDR3 is TGTGCCAGCAGCCAAAATCCTCTGACAGGGGAGTATGGCTACACCTTC. Residues: CASSQNPLTGEYGYTF.

The rearrangement uses TRBV6-6 and TRBJ1-2; 9 positions match TRBD1. Trimming cost V 0 bases and J 7 bases; bases outside gene matches: 9. The germline V gene has CDR1 MNHNY and CDR2 SVGAGI (reference sequence). This CDR3 region has 16 residues. The CDR3 loop is CASSYSRGQGVSGYTF. DNA of the CDR3: TGTGCCAGCAGTTACTCGCGGGGACAGGGAGTATCTGGCTACACCTTC.

The rearrangement uses TRBV4-1 and TRBJ2-1; 12 bases are shared with TRBD2. Germline V gives CDR1 MGHRA, CDR2 YSYEKL. J was trimmed by 8 bases and V by 4 bases; bases with no gene match: 12. The CDR3 extends over 17 amino acids. CDR3 coding DNA: TGCGCCAGCAGCCGACTAGCGGGGGCCTCAGCGGGGTATGAGCAGTTCTTC. Protein product: CASSRLAGASAGYEQFF.

This clone was observed a single time. This rearrangement joins TRBV5-1 to TRBJ2-7, with 10 bases matching TRBD2. Germline V gene data show CDR1 as SGHRS and CDR2 as YFSETQ. This CDR3 is 15 amino acids long. Trimming took 0 bases from V and 3 from J; bases not matched to a gene: 3. Written as DNA, the CDR3 is TGCGCCAGCAGCTTGGCGGCTAGCGGGGGCTACGAGCAGTACTTC. This sequence encodes CASSLAASGGYEQYF.

This chain uses TRBV7-2 with TRBJ1-6; maybe TRBD1 (5 bases). This CDR3 spans 13 amino acids. The V and J ends lost 5 bases and 8 bases respectively, with 10 bases between them. Germline V CDR1 and CDR2: SGHTA, FQGNSA. The CDR3 protein is CASSPRRDSPLHF. In DNA, the CDR3 is TGTGCCAGCAGCCCCCGCAGGGATTCACCCCTCCACTTT.

CDR3 nucleotides: TGTGCCAGCAGCCCCCTGGTGTTGACAGGCCCTCAAGCGAATGAGCAGTTCTTC. As protein: CASSPLVLTGPQANEQFF. The chain is built from TRBV5-6 and TRBJ2-1; the D gene is possibly TRBD1 (6 bases). From germline, CDR1 is SGHDT and CDR2 YYEEEE. This CDR3 is 18 amino acids long. V was clipped by 4 bases and J by 7 bases, with 27 bases between them.

J is TRBJ2-2 and V is TRBV4-1, with 8 bases fitting TRBD1. The CDR3 extends over 14 amino acids. CDR1 MGHRA and CDR2 YSYEKL come from the germline V gene. The J segment lost 5 bases and the V segment lost 8 bases, leaving 7 bases of the junction unmatched. CDR3 coding DNA: TGCGCCAGCGAAAGGACAGGGCTTACCGGGGAGCTGTTTTTT. Translated: CASERTGLTGELFF.

The chain's CDR3 is CASSFAILGQTFNSPLHF. CDR3 nucleotide sequence: TGCGCCAGCAGCTTCGCCATACTCGGACAGACCTTTAATTCACCCCTCCACTTT. The V call is TRBV5-1, the J call TRBJ1-6, with D tentatively TRBD1 (6 bases). Germline V gives CDR1 SGHRS, CDR2 YFSETQ. V was cut by 2 bases and J by 6 bases, with 21 bases left in between. The CDR3 consists of 18 residues.

The chain links TRBV6-6 to TRBJ1-6; D remains unclear. The CDR3 is 14 amino acids. CDR1 and CDR2 (germline): MNHNY, SVGAGI (reference sequence). Trimming removed 2 bases at V and 5 bases at J, with 7 bases between. The CDR3 loop reads CASSYDTDNSPLHF. The CDR3, as DNA: TGTGCCAGCAGTTACGACACGGATAATTCACCCCTCCACTTT.

This clone was found once. The chain combines TRBV5-4 with TRBJ1-3, with D hard to call. The CDR3 length is 14 residues. V was cut by 2 bases and J by 2 bases, with 8 bases left in between. Per germline, CDR1 SGHNT and CDR2 YYREEE (reference sequence). The CDR3 is CASSLTGTGNTIYF. CDR3 bases: TGTGCCAGCAGCTTAACGGGGACTGGAAACACCATATATTTT.

The rearrangement links TRBV19 to TRBJ1-2, with D possibly matching TRBD1 (6 bases). The CDR3 loop spans 13 amino acids. V lost 5 bases and J 4 bases, leaving 11 bases between the germline ends. Germline assignment: CDR1 LNHDA and CDR2 SQIVND (reference sequence). This chain's CDR3 is CASSERQAYGYTF. In DNA form, the CDR3 reads TGTGCCAGTAGTGAAAGACAGGCCTATGGCTACACCTTC.

The sample holds one count of this clone. V is TRBV7-9 and J is TRBJ1-4; 7 bases are shared with TRBD1. Trimming cost V 0 bases and J 3 bases; bases outside gene matches: 1. The CDR3 contains 15 residues. Germline V lookup: CDR1 SEHNR, CDR2 FQNEAQ (reference sequence). CDR3 nucleotide sequence: TGTGCCAGCAGCTTAGCCACAGGGGCTAATGAAAAACTGTTTTTT. Protein sequence: CASSLATGANEKLFF.

This chain uses TRBV7-9 with TRBJ1-2, with 9 bases aligning to TRBD1. In germline, CDR1 is SEHNR, CDR2 FQNEAQ (reference sequence). CDR3 length: 14 residues. The junction had 10 bases not matched to a gene; V was cut back by 10 bases and J by 4 bases. CDR3 DNA sequence: TGTGCCACCGACCCGGGACAGGGATTCTATGGCTACACCTTC. It translates to CATDPGQGFYGYTF.

The rearrangement joins TRBV4-1 to TRBJ1-4; the match to TRBD1 covers 9 bases. V dropped 4 bases and J dropped 5; count of bases not matched to a gene: 5. This CDR3 is built from 15 residues. The germline V gene has CDR1 MGHRA and CDR2 YSYEKL. The CDR3 loop reads CASSRPGQGNEKLFF. The CDR3 DNA reads TGCGCCAGCAGCCGACCGGGACAGGGCAATGAAAAACTGTTTTTT.